This T cell receptor (beta chain) stems from a study of blood T cell repertoires in COVID-19. As for the study in general: From the United States, Italy and Spain came samples of acute and convalescent COVID-19. T cells, B-cell-depleted T cells, or PBMCs provided the cDNA or gDNA that served as material.

V lost 6 bases, J lost 5 bases, and 2 bases stayed unmatched. Germline loops: CDR1 MNHEY, CDR2 SVGAGI. The CDR3 covers 15 residues. Using immunoSEQ multiplex PCR, the repertoire was profiled, and TCRdb retains in-frame clones only, with some absent. The table shows more than 70,000 clones, with approximately 89% occurring only once. The TCR originated in a man in his fifties or sixties with active or convalescent COVID-19. The sample was peripheral blood. The gene calls are TRBV6-5 and TRBJ2-2; 14 bases line up with TRBD2. The CDR3 coding sequence is TGTGCCAGCAGGACTAGCGGGGGGGGAACCGGGGAGCTGTTTTTT. Its protein is CASRTSGGGTGELFF.